These 11 T cell receptor beta chains share one sample of origin, sequenced in a study of blood T cell repertoires in COVID-19. The protocol was immunoSEQ multiplex PCR, while the TCRdb copy is restricted to in-frame clones and leaves out a portion. The table has 120,000 to 150,000 clones, approximately 86% seen once. Sequencing was done on a sample of peripheral blood. These receptors all stem from a woman aged 55-69 years with acute or convalescent COVID-19.

The J gene is TRBJ2-3, the V gene TRBV5-4; D unresolved. CDR1 and CDR2 (germline): SGHNT, YYREEE (reference sequence). V shed 3 bases and J shed 6 bases, with 8 bases lying between them. This CDR3 region has 12 residues. The CDR3 is CASSSSRDTQYF. CDR3 in DNA: TGTGCCAGCAGCTCAAGCCGGGATACGCAGTATTTT.

The V and J genes are TRBV5-1 and TRBJ2-3; 12 bases match TRBD2. Germline assignment: CDR1 SGHRS and CDR2 YFSETQ. This CDR3 contains 16 residues. V gave up 0 bases and J gave up 6 bases; unmatched junction bases: 5. The CDR3 region has the DNA TGCGCCAGCAGCTTGGCTAGCGGGGGGGCTGTGGATACGCAGTATTTT. It translates to CASSLASGGAVDTQYF.

The chain has TRBV10-1 and TRBJ1-5; the match to TRBD1 covers 10 bases. The junction had 6 bases not matched to a gene; V was cut back by 3 bases and J by 4 bases. CDR1 and CDR2 (germline): WNHNN, SYGVQD (reference sequence). CDR3 size: 16 residues. DNA for the CDR3: TGCGCCAGCAGTGAAGTAGGGACAGGGGAGAATCAGCCCCAGCATTTT. It translates to CASSEVGTGENQPQHF.

This clone was recorded once. J is TRBJ1-4 and V is TRBV28, with 11 nucleotides matching TRBD1. In germline, CDR1 is MDHEN, CDR2 SYDVKM. Trimming removed 3 bases from V and 0 bases from J; junction bases left unmatched: 3. This CDR3 comprises 17 residues. The DNA for the CDR3 is TGTGCCAGCAGTTTGTGGGGACAGGGGGCAACTAATGAAAAACTGTTTTTT. It yields the protein CASSLWGQGATNEKLFF.

This clone has more than one count but fewer than ten. The V gene is TRBV12-3 or TRBV12-4, the J gene TRBJ1-5; 7 bases fit TRBD1. The CDR3 totals 13 residues. Trimming cost V 8 bases and J 8 bases; bases outside gene matches: 9. As DNA, the CDR3 is TGTGCCAGCCGGCGACAGGGAGTGGAGCCCCAGCATTTT. The encoded protein is CASRRQGVEPQHF.

The rearrangement links TRBV9 to TRBJ1-1; 7 nucleotides match TRBD1. The CDR3 is 15 residues long. After removal of 3 bases from V and 0 bases from J, the junction contained 5 bases not matched to a gene. Germline-derived CDR1 and CDR2 are SGDLS and YYNGEE. The CDR3 DNA is TGTGCCAGCAGCGCAGGACAGGCCCTGAACACTGAAGCTTTCTTT. It is translated as CASSAGQALNTEAFF.

The chain joins TRBV18 to TRBJ2-1; no firm D call. The CDR3 contains 14 residues. Germline CDR1 KGHSH, CDR2 LQKENI. Between the trimmed V and J ends, which lost 2 bases and 5 bases, there was a span of 10 bases. The CDR3 nucleotides read TGTGCCAGCTCACCAGGTGCTACTCACAATGAGCAGTTCTTC. Its translation: CASSPGATHNEQFF.

The V and J genes are TRBV28 and TRBJ1-1; no clear D gene. The germline CDR1 and CDR2 sequences are MDHEN and SYDVKM. The CDR3 is 11 residues long. V lost 6 bases and J 4 bases, leaving 6 bases between the germline ends. CDR3 region: CASRERTEAFF. The CDR3 DNA sequence: TGTGCCAGCAGGGAGCGCACTGAAGCTTTCTTT.

The chain has TRBV2 and TRBJ1-4; 9 nucleotides match TRBD1. The V segment lost 7 bases and the J segment 3 bases; nucleotides outside the gene matches: 6. The germline gives CDR1 SNHLY, CDR2 FYNNEI. CDR3 length equals 15 residues. CDR3 in amino acids: CASIMDRGPNEKLFF. CDR3 sequence (DNA): TGTGCCAGCATTATGGACAGGGGACCTAATGAAAAACTGTTTTTT.

V gene TRBV10-3 combines with J gene TRBJ2-7; 7 nucleotides align to TRBD2. J lost 9 bases, V lost 2 bases, and 4 bases had no gene match. The CDR3 runs to 12 residues. From germline, CDR1 is ENHRY and CDR2 SYGVKD. CDR3 sequence (DNA): TGTGCCATCAGTGAGGCGGGGGTGAGGCAGTACTTC. Translating gives CAISEAGVRQYF.

J is TRBJ1-2 and V is TRBV30; the match to TRBD1 covers 8 bases. This CDR3 spans 13 amino acids. V lost 5 bases to trimming and J lost 4 bases; unmatched junction nucleotides: 6. Germline V CDR1 and CDR2: GTSNPN, SVGIG (reference sequence). The CDR3 loop is CAWSRDRPYGYTF. CDR3 nucleotide sequence: TGTGCCTGGTCCCGGGACAGGCCCTATGGCTACACCTTC.